This TCR beta chain was sequenced for a study of blood T cell repertoires in COVID-19. V was trimmed by 3 bases and J by 2 bases, leaving 17 bases between them. Per the germline V gene, CDR1 is KGHSH and CDR2 is LQKENI. The CDR3 is made up of 17 amino acids. Profiling relied on immunoSEQ multiplex PCR, and the TCRdb table lists in-frame clones only, not all of them. The sample contains roughly 150,000 clones, 80% to 85% of which appear only once. Cohort placement rested on clinical history that participants reported themselves. The sequence came from a woman aged 50 to 65 who had recovered from COVID-19. The sequencing input was PBMCs or T cells enriched from blood (not recorded which). The chain combines TRBV18 with TRBJ1-3, with D perhaps TRBD1 (6 bases). In DNA, the CDR3 is TGTGCCAGCTCACCGCAGTCGGGGACATTACCTGGAAACACCATATATTTT. Amino acids: CASSPQSGTLPGNTIYF.